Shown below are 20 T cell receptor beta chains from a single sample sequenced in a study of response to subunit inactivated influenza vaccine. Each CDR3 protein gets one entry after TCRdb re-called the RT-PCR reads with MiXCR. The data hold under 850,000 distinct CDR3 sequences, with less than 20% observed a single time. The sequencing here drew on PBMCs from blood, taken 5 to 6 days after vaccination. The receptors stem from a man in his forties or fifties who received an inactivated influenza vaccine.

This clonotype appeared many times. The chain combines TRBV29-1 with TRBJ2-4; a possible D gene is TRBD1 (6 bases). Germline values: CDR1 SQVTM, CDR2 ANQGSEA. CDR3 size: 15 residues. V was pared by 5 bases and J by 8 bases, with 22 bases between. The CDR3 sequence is CSVLNRAPRGDIQYF. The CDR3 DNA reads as TGCAGCGTTCTGAACAGGGCACCTCGCGGAGACATTCAGTACTTC.

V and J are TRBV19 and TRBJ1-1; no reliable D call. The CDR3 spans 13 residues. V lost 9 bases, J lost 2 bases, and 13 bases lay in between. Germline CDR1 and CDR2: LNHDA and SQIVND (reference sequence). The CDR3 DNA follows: TGTGCCAGCTCAGACGGGATTAACACTGAAGCTTTCTTT. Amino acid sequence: CASSDGINTEAFF.

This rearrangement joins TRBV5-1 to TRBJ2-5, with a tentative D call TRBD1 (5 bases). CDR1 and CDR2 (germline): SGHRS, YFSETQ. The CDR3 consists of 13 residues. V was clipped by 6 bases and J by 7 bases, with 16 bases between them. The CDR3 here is CASIAVGQGTQYF. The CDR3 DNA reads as TGCGCCAGCATCGCCGTGGGTCAGGGGACCCAGTACTTC.

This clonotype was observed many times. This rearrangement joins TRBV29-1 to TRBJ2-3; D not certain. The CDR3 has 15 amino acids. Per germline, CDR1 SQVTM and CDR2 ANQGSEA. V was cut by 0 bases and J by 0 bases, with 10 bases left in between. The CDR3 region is CSVEDRARSTDTQYF. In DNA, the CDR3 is TGCAGCGTTGAAGATCGGGCACGTAGCACAGATACGCAGTATTTT.

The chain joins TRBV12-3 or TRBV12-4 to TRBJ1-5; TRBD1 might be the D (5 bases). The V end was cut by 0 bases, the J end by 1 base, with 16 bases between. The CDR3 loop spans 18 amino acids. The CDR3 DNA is TGTGCCAGCAGTTTAGCCCAATCCAGGGTCCTAAGCAATCAGCCCCAGCATTTT. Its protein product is CASSLAQSRVLSNQPQHF.

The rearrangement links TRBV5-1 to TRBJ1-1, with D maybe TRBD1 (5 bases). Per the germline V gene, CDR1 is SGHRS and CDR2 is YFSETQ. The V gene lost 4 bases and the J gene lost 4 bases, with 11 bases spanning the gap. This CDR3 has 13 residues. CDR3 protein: CASSTPGSTEAFF. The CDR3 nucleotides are TGCGCCAGCAGCACCCCAGGGAGCACTGAAGCTTTCTTT.

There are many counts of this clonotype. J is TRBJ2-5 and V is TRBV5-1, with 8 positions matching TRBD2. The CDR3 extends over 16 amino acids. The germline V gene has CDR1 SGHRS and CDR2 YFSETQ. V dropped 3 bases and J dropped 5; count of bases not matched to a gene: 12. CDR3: CASSSPSGGRRETQYF. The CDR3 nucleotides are TGCGCCAGCAGCTCCCCTTCGGGGGGGCGCAGGGAGACCCAGTACTTC.

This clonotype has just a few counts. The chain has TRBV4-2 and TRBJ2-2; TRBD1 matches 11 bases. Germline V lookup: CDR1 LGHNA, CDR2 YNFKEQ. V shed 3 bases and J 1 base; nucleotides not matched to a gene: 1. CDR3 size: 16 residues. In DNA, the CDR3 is TGTGCCAGCAGCCACGGGACAGGGGGGAACACCGGGGAGCTGTTTTTT. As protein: CASSHGTGGNTGELFF.

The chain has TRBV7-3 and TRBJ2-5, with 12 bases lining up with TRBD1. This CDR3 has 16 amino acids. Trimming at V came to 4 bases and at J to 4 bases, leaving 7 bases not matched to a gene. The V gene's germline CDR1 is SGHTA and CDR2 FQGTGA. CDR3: CASSSGTGGAGETQYF. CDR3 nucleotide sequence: TGTGCCAGCAGCTCCGGGACAGGGGGCGCGGGAGAGACCCAGTACTTC.

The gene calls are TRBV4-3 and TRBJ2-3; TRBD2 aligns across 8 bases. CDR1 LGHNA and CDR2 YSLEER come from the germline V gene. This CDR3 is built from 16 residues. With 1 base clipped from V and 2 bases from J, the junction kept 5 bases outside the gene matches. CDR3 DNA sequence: TGCGCCAGCAGCCAAGCCCCGGGACTAGTCACAGATACGCAGTATTTT. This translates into CASSQAPGLVTDTQYF.

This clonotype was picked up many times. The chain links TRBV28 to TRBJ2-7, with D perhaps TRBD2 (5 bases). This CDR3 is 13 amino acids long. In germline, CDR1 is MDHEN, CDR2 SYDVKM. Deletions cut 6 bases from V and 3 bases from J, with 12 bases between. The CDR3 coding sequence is TGTGCCAGCAGCACACCGAGGGTCTACGAGCAGTACTTC. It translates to CASSTPRVYEQYF.

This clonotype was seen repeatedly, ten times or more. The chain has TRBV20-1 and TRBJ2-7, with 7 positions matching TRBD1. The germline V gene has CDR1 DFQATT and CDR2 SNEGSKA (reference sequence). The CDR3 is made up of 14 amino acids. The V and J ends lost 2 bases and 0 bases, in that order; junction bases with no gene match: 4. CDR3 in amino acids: CSARKRQGSYEQYF. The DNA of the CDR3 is TGCAGTGCTAGAAAGAGACAGGGCTCCTACGAGCAGTACTTC.

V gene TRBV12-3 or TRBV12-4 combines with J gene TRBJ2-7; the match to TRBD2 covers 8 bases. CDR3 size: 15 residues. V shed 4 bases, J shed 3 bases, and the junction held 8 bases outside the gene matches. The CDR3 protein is CASSYPPGGDYEQYF. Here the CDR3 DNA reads TGTGCCAGCAGTTACCCCCCCGGGGGGGACTACGAGCAGTACTTC.

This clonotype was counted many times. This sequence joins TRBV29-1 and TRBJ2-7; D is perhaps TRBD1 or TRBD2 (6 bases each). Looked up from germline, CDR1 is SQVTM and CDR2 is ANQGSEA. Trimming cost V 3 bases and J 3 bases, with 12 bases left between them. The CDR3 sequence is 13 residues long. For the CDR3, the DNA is TGCAGCGTTGATTTAGGGGGGATCTACGAGCAGTACTTC. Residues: CSVDLGGIYEQYF.

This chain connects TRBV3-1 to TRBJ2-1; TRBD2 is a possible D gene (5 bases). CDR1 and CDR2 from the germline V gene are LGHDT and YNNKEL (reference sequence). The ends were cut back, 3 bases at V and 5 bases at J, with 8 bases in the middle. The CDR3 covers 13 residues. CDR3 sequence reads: CASSHSGNNEQFF. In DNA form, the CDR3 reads TGTGCCAGCAGCCACTCGGGAAACAATGAGCAGTTCTTC.

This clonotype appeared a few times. CDR3 in amino acids: CSVTGTGGNQPQHF. The CDR3 DNA reads TGCAGCGTCACAGGGACAGGGGGGAATCAGCCCCAGCATTTT. The chain carries TRBV29-1 and TRBJ1-5; 11 nucleotides align to TRBD1. J gave up 4 bases and V 6 bases, and 5 bases lay outside the gene matches. The CDR3 sequence is 14 residues long. Germline V CDR1 and CDR2: SQVTM, ANQGSEA.

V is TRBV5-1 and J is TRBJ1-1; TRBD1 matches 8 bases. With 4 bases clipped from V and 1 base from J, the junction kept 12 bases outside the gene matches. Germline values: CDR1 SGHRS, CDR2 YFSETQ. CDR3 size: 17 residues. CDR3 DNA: TGCGCCAGCAGCCCCCTTGCGACAGGGGAGTGGAACACTGAAGCTTTCTTT. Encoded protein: CASSPLATGEWNTEAFF.

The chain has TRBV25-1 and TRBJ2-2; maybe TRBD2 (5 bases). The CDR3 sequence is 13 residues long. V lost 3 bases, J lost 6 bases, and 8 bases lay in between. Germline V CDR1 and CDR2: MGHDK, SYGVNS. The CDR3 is CASSEAGPGELFF. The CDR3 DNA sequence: TGTGCCAGCAGTGAGGCGGGCCCCGGGGAGCTGTTTTTT.

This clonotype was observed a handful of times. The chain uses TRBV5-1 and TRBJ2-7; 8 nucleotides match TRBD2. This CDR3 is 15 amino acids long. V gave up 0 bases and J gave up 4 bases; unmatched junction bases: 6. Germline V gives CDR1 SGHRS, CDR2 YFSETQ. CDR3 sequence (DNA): TGCGCCAGCAGCTTGGGAGGGGTAGCGGGATACGAGCAGTACTTC. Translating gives CASSLGGVAGYEQYF.

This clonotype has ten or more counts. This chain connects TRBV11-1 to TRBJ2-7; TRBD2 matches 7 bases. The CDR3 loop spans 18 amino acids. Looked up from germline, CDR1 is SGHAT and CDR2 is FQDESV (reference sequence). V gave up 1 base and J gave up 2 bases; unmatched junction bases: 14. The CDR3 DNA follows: TGTGCCAGCAGCTTAGGGGTTTCGGGACTACGTACGACCTACGAGCAGTACTTC. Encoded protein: CASSLGVSGLRTTYEQYF.